This TCR beta chain appears in the sequencing data of a study of blood T cell repertoires in COVID-19. As for the study in general: Acute-phase and convalescent COVID-19 samples originated in the United States, Italy and Spain. T cells, B-cell-depleted T cells, or PBMCs supplied cDNA or gDNA.

Per the original methods: Reference gene primers were amplified, and this amplification served to estimate nucleated cell counts. Here immunoSEQ multiplex PCR was the method, and the copy in TCRdb shows in-frame clones only, minus some. D and trimming were read from the DNA, whereas the V and J calls and clone size are those reported in that table. The top ten hold approximately 1.8% of the sample, which has under 110,000 clones, around 84% seen once. Germline CDR1 is SGHTA and CDR2 is FQGNSA. The CDR3 has 15 amino acids. V lost 2 bases and J lost 5, with 15 bases in between. Sequencing was done on a sample of peripheral blood. The chain joins TRBV7-2 to TRBJ2-5; possibly TRBD2 for D (5 bases). The sequence came from a woman in her seventies with active or convalescent COVID-19. CDR3 residues: CASSLLAQAGETQYF. The CDR3 bases are TGTGCCAGCAGCTTACTAGCTCAAGCTGGTGAGACCCAGTACTTC.